Listed below are T cell receptor beta chains from one sample, sequenced in a study of CD8 T cells in Susac syndrome. TCRdb re-analysed the immunoSEQ multiplex PCR reads in MiXCR, keeping a single row per CDR3 protein. This table holds hundreds of thousands of distinct CDR3 sequences, over 75% found once. Sequencing input: CD8+ T cells from PBMCs. Receptors were obtained from a human donor with multiple sclerosis. CDR3s include the opening cysteine and the closing phenylalanine or tryptophan. The D gene is left open where the match is weak.

D gene | J gene | V gene | CDR3 protein
TRBD2 | TRBJ2-3 | TRBV7-2 | CASSGLAGGPDTQYF
NA | TRBJ2-7 | TRBV29-1 | CSVLGGSSYEQYF
NA | TRBJ1-1 | TRBV9 | CASSVGGSEAFF
TRBD2 | TRBJ2-7 | TRBV7-9 | CASSPPRGLAVYEQYF
NA | TRBJ2-6 | TRBV12-3/TRBV12-4 | CASSLSRVVLTF
NA | TRBJ2-6 | TRBV19 | CASTSGTGANVLTF
NA | TRBJ2-7 | TRBV5-1 | CASGAFSYEQYF
TRBD2 | TRBJ2-1 | TRBV28 | CASQIGTSGSAQFF
NA | TRBJ1-2 | TRBV28 | CASTVPGPYGYTF
NA | TRBJ1-5 | TRBV9 | CASGGDGYSNQPQHF
TRBD1 | TRBJ2-7 | TRBV2 | CASLTGSSYEQYF
TRBD2 | TRBJ2-7 | TRBV5-4 | CASSFSLFGRVDTSGFSYEQYF
NA | TRBJ2-7 | TRBV6-5 | CASSDGRVIYEQYF
TRBD2 | TRBJ2-3 | TRBV27 | CASSLTSGRTDTQYF
TRBD2 | TRBJ2-7 | TRBV6-5 | CASSSQVGGRYEQYF
NA | TRBJ2-2 | TRBV27 | CASSLGWEDFSTGELFF
NA | TRBJ2-5 | TRBV7-9 | CASSQGLTEETQYF
TRBD1 | TRBJ2-1 | TRBV20-1 | CSARDLRTGGRYEQFF
NA | TRBJ1-1 | TRBV6-1 | CASTGPGLMNTEAFF
NA | TRBJ2-7 | TRBV4-3 | CASSPWGAALGYEQYF
NA | TRBJ2-5 | TRBV27 | CASSYGSWETQYF
NA | TRBJ1-2 | TRBV10-2 | CASSEGGRSYGYTF
NA | TRBJ2-1 | TRBV27 | CASSLSAGNEQFF
TRBD1 | TRBJ2-3 | TRBV20-1 | CSARGTGGGTDTQYF
TRBD1 | TRBJ2-7 | TRBV5-5 | CASSSGTGAYYEQYF
NA | TRBJ2-7 | TRBV7-8 | CASSSLPDLRGSYEQYF
TRBD2 | TRBJ2-3 | TRBV2 | CASSEGLAETTDTQYF
NA | TRBJ1-1 | TRBV4-1 | CASSQVSGTEAFF
NA | TRBJ2-1 | TRBV27 | CASSFHRSYNEQFF
NA | TRBJ2-1 | TRBV5-4 | CASSLVPGSGRYNEQFF
NA | TRBJ1-5 | TRBV2 | CASSEASHQPQHF
TRBD2 | TRBJ2-1 | TRBV6-2/TRBV6-3 | CASSYGGLETYNEQFF
NA | TRBJ2-1 | TRBV7-7 | CANSPFEWTYEGSYNEQFF
NA | TRBJ2-7 | TRBV6-2/TRBV6-3 | CASSYYRTAYYEQYF
NA | TRBJ2-5 | TRBV10-3 | CAISESKGIETQYF
TRBD1 | TRBJ2-7 | TRBV29-1 | CSVEDQGGKYEQYF
NA | TRBJ2-7 | TRBV15 | CATSSPGTATYEQYF
TRBD2 | TRBJ2-1 | TRBV9 | CASSGTSGAYNEQFF
TRBD2 | TRBJ2-3 | TRBV9 | CASTVDGTSGDTQYF
TRBD1 | TRBJ2-7 | TRBV11-2 | CASSGQTGGGYEQYF
NA | TRBJ2-7 | TRBV4-2 | CASSQARGTPYEQYF
NA | TRBJ1-5 | TRBV7-9 | CASSLAGDRPQHF
TRBD1 | TRBJ1-1 | TRBV7-9 | CASSLTDRGFTEAFF
TRBD2 | TRBJ2-1 | TRBV7-9 | CASSPRASGNVDEQFF
TRBD2 | TRBJ2-1 | TRBV7-2 | CASSLVPAGPYNEQFF
NA | TRBJ2-1 | TRBV14 | CASSQEGAYNEQFF
NA | TRBJ2-5 | TRBV20-1 | CSARDLAEQETQYF
TRBD2 | TRBJ2-2 | TRBV24-1 | CATSEKRELLNGELFF
TRBD2 | TRBJ2-1 | TRBV9 | CASSFTGRGGNEQFF
NA | TRBJ2-1 | TRBV13 | CASSLLTDTSSYNEQFF
NA | TRBJ1-5 | TRBV7-9 | CASSLALGAPINQPQHF
NA | TRBJ1-1 | TRBV28 | CASSTEGEFTEAFF
NA | TRBJ2-7 | TRBV27 | CASSLSPDPASEQYF